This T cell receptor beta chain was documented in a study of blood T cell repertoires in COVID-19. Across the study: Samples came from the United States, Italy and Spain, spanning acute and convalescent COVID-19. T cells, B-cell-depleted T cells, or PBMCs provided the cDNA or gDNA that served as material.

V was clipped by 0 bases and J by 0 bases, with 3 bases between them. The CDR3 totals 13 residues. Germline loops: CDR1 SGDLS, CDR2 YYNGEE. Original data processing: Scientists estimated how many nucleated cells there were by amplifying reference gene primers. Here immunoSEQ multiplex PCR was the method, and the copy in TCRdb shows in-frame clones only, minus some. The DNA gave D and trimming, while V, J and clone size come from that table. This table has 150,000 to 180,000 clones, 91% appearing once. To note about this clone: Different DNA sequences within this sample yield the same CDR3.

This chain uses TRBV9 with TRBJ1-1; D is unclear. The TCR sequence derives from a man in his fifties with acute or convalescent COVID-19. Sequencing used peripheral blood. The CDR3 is CASSVAVNTEAFF. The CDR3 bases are TGTGCCAGCAGCGTAGCAGTGAACACTGAAGCTTTCTTT. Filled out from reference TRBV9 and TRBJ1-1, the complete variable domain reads DSGVTQTPKHLITATGQRVTLRCSPRSGDLSVYWYQQSLDQGLQFLIQYYNGEERAKGNILERFSAQQFPDLHSELNLSSLELGDSALYFCASSVAVNTEAFFGQGTRLTVV.